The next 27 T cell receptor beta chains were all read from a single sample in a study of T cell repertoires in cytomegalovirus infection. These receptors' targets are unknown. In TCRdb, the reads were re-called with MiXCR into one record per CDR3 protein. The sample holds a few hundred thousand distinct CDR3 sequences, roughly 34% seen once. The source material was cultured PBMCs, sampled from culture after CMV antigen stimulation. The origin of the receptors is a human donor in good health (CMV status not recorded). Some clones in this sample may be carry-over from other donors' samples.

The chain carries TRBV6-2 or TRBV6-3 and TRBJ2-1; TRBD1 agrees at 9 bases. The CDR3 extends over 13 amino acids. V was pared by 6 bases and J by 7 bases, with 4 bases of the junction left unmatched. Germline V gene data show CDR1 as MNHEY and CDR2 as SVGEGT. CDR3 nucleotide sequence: TGTGCCAGCAGCGTCGGACAGGGGAATGAGCAGTTCTTC. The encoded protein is CASSVGQGNEQFF.

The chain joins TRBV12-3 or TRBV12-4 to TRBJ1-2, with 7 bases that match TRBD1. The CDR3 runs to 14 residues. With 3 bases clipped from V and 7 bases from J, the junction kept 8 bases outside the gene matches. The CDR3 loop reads CASSFDRVTGGYTF. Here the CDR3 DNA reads TGTGCCAGCAGTTTCGACAGGGTTACGGGTGGCTACACCTTC.

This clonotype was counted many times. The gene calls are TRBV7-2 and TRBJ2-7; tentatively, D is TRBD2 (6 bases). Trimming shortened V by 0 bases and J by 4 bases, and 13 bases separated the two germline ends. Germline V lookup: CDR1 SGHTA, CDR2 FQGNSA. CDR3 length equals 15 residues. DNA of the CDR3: TGTGCCAGCAGCTTAGCGACTAGGGGCTCATACGAGCAGTACGTC. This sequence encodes CASSLATRGSYEQYV.

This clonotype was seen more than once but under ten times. Here the CDR3 reads CASSLVRIQPQHF. The DNA for the CDR3 is TGTGCCAGCAGTTTAGTGAGGATTCAGCCCCAGCATTTT. The chain couples TRBV28 to TRBJ1-5; no reliable D call. The CDR3 length is 13 residues. Trimming took 2 bases from V and 6 from J, leaving 8 bases between them. CDR1 is MDHEN and CDR2 is SYDVKM in the germline V gene.

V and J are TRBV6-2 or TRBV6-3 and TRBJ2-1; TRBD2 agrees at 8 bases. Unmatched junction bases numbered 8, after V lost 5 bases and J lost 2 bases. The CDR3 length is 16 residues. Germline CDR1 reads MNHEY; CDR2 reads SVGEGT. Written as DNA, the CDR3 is TGTGCCAGCAGTACCAGTACTAGCGGCCCCTACAATGAGCAGTTCTTC. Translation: CASSTSTSGPYNEQFF.

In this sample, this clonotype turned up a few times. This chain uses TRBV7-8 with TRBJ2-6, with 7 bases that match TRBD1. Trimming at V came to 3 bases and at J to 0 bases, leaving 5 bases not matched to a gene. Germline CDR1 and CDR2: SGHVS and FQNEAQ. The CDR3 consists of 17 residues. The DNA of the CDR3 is TGTGCCAGCAGCTTCATACAGGGGTTCTCTGGGGCCAACGTCCTGACTTTC. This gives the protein CASSFIQGFSGANVLTF. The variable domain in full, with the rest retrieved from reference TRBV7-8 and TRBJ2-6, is GAGVSQSPRYKVAKRGQDVALRCDPISGHVSLFWYQQALGQGPEFLTYFQNEAQLDKSGLPSDRFFAERPEGSVSTLKIQRTQQEDSAVYLCASSFIQGFSGANVLTFGAGSRLTVL.

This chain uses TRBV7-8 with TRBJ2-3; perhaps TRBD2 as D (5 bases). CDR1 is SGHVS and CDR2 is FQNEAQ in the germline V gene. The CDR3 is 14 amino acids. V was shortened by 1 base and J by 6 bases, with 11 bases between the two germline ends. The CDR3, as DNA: TGTGCCAGCAGCTTAGGGAGGCGAGGGGATACGCAGTATTTT. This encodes CASSLGRRGDTQYF.

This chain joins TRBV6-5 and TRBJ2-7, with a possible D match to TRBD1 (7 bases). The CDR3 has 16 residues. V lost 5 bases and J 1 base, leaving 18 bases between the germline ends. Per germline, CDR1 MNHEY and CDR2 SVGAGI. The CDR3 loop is CASSRSGGPGSYEQYF. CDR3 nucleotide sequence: TGTGCCAGCAGTCGCTCAGGGGGGCCAGGTTCCTACGAGCAGTACTTC.

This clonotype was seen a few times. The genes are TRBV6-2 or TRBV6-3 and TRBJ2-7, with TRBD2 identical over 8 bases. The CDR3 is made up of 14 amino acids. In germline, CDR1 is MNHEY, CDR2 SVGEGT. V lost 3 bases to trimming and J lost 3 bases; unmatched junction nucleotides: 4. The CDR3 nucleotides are TGTGCCAGCAGTTATAGCGGGGCTTTCTACGAGCAGTACGTC. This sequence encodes CASSYSGAFYEQYV.

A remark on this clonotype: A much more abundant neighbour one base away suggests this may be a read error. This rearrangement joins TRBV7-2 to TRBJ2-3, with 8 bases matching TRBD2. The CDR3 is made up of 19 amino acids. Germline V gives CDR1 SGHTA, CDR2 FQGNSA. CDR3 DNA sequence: TGTGCCAGCAGCTTACTCCCCCATTCGGGGGGGCAACGCACAGATACGCAGTCTTTT. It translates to CASSLLPHSGGQRTDTQSF.

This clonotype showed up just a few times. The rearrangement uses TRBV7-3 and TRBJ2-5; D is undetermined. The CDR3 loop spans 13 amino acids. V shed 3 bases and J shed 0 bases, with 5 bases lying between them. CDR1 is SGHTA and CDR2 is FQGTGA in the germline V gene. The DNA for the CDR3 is TGTGCCAGCAGCTTCTATGACCAAGAGACCCAGTACTTC. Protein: CASSFYDQETQYF.

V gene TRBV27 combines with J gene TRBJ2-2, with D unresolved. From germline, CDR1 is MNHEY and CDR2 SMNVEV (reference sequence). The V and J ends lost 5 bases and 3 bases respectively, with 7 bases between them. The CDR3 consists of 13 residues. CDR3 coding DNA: TGTGCCAGCAGTCACCGAGACACCGGGGAGCTGTTTTTT. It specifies CASSHRDTGELFF.

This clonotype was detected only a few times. CDR3 sequence reads: CAISREVVPNTGELFF. CDR3 bases: TGTGCCATCAGTCGAGAGGTGGTCCCGAACACCGGGGAGCTGTTTTTT. The chain combines TRBV10-3 with TRBJ2-2; D ambiguous. Per the germline V gene, CDR1 is ENHRY and CDR2 is SYGVKD. The CDR3 sequence is 16 residues long. V lost 5 bases to trimming and J lost 0 bases, with 13 bases between them.

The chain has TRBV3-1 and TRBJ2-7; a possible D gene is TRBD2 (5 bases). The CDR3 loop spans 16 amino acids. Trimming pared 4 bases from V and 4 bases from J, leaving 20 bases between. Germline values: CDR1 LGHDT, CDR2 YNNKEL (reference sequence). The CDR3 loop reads CASSRFLSTGSYEQYF. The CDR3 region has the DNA TGTGCCAGCAGCCGATTTCTAAGTACGGGAAGTTACGAGCAGTACTTC.

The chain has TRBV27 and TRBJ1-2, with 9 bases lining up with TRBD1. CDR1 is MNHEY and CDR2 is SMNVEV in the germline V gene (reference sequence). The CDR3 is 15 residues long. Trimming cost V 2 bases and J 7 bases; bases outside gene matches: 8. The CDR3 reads CASSLRTGDAFGYTF. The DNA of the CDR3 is TGTGCCAGCAGTTTACGGACAGGGGACGCTTTTGGCTACACCTTC.

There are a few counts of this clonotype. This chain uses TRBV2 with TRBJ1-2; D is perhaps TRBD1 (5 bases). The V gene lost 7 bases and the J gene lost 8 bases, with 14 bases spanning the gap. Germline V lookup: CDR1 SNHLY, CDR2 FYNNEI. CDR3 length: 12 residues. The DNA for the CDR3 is TGTGCCAGCACGATCGACGGGGGAGGCTACACCTTC. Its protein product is CASTIDGGGYTF.

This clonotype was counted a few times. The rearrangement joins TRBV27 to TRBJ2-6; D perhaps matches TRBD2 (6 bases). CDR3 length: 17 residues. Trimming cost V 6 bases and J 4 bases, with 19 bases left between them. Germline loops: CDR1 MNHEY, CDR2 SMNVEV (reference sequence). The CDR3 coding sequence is TGTGCCAGCAGCCCAGCGGGTTTGGACCCCGGGGCCAACGTCCTGACTTTC. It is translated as CASSPAGLDPGANVLTF.

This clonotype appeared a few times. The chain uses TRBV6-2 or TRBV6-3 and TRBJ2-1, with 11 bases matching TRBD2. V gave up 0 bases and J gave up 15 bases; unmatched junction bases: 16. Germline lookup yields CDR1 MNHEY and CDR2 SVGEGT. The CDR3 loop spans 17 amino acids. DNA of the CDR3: TGTGCCAGCAGTTACTCGACGTCAGGGACTAGCGGATACCGGTGGTTCTTC. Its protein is CASSYSTSGTSGYRWFF.

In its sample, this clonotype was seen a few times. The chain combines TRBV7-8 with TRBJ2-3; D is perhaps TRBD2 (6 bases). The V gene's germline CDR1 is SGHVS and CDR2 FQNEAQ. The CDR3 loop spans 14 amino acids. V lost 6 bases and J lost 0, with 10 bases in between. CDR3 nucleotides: TGTGCCAGCAGGGTTCGGGAGAGCACAGATACGCAGTATTTT. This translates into CASRVRESTDTQYF. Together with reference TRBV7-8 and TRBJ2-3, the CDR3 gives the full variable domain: GAGVSQSPRYKVAKRGQDVALRCDPISGHVSLFWYQQALGQGPEFLTYFQNEAQLDKSGLPSDRFFAERPEGSVSTLKIQRTQQEDSAVYLCASRVRESTDTQYFGPGTRLTVL.

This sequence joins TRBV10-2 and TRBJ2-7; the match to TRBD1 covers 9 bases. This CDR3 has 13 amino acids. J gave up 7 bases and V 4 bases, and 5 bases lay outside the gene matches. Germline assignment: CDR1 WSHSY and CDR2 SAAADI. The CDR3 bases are TGCGCCAGCAGTGCCCAGACAGGGGGTGAGCAGTACGTC. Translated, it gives CASSAQTGGEQYV.

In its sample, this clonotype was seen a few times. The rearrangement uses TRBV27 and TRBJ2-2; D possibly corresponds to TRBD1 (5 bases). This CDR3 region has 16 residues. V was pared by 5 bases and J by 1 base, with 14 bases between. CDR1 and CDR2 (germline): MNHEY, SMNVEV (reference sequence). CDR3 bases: TGTGCCAGCAGTCATCTAGGGGTTCGGAACACCGGGGAGCTGTTTTTT. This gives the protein CASSHLGVRNTGELFF.

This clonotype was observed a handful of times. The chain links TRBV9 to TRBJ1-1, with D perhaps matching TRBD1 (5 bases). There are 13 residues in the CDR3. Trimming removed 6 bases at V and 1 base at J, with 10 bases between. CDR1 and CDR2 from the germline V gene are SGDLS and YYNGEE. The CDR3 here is CASTGGENTEAFF. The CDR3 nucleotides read TGTGCCAGCACCGGAGGGGAGAACACTGAAGCTTTCTTT.

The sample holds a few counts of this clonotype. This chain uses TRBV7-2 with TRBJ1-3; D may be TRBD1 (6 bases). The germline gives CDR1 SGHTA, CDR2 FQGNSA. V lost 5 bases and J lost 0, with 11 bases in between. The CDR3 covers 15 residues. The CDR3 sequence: CASSRETGSGNTIYF. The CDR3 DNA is TGTGCCAGCAGCCGAGAGACAGGCTCTGGAAACACCATATATTTT.

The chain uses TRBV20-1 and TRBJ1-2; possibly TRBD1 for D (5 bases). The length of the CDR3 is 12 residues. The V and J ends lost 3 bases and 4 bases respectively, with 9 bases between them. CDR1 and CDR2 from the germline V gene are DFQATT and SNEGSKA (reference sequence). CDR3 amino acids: CSASGDGYGYTF. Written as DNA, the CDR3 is TGCAGTGCTAGCGGGGACGGCTATGGCTACACCTTC.

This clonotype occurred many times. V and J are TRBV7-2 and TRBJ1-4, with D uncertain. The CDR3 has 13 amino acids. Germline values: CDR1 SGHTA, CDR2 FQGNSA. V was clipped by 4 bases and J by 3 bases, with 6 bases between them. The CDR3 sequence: CASSYRANEKLFF. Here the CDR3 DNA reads TGTGCCAGCAGCTATAGGGCTAATGAAAAACTGTTTTTT. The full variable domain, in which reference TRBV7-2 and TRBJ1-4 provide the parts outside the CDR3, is GAGVSQSPSNKVTEKGKDVELRCDPISGHTALYWYRQSLGQGLEFLIYFQGNSAPDKSGLPSDRFSAERTGGSVSTLTIQRTQQEDSAVYLCASSYRANEKLFFGSGTQLSVL.

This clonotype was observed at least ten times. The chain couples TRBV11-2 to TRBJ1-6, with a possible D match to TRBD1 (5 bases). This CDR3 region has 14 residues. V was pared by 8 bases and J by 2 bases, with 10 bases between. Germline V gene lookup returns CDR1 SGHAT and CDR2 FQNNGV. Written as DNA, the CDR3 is TGTGCCAGCGCTCAGGGAGCCTATAATTCACCCCTCCACTTT. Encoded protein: CASAQGAYNSPLHF.

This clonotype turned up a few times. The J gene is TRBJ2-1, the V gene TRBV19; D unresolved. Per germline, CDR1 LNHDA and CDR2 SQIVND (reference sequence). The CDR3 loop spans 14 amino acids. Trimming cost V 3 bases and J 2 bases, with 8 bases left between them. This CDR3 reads CASSMSSTYNEQFF. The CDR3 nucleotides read TGTGCCAGTAGTATGTCTAGTACCTACAATGAGCAGTTCTTC.